The clone carrying this T cell receptor (beta chain) was seen just once. These data come from a study of blood T cells in healthy people across ages. Then a second PCR, running about 6 to 11 cycles, was carried out with a sample-barcoded 5' primer and a J-beta primer mix. TCRdb used MiXCR to reprocess the 5' RACE reads, holding one entry per CDR3 protein. The sample lists about 750,000 distinct CDR3 sequences, about 55% occurring once. The source material was blood. The sequence was collected from a man older than 75 in good health.

The CDR3 loop reads CASRILAGRPDTQYF. The CDR3 DNA reads TGTGCCAGCCGAATCCTAGCGGGAAGGCCAGATACGCAGTATTTT. The rearrangement links TRBV28 to TRBJ2-3, with 9 bases identical to TRBD2. Losses at the gene ends were 8 bases for V and 4 bases for J; bases not matched to a gene: 10. CDR1 is MDHEN, CDR2 SYDVKM, per germline. This CDR3 contains 15 residues.